The 19 T cell receptor beta chains below were found in one sample sequenced in a study of blood T cells in healthy people across ages. A second roughly 7 to 12 cycle PCR used barcoded and J-beta primers. TCRdb reprocessed the 5' RACE reads via MiXCR and lists one record per CDR3 protein. Of approximately 780,000 distinct CDR3 sequences in the sample, more than 25% were seen once. The same data also went into a second study, on T cells of mothers and their children.

The sample comprised blood. These receptors were taken from a boy aged 5-17 years in good health.

The J gene is TRBJ1-1, the V gene TRBV5-1; perhaps TRBD1 as D (6 bases). The CDR3 is made up of 15 amino acids. V dropped 0 bases and J dropped 2 bases, with 11 bases sitting between them. Looked up from germline, CDR1 is SGHRS and CDR2 is YFSETQ. In DNA, the CDR3 is TGCGCCAGCAGCTTGGAGGCAGGGGTAAACACTGAAGCTTTCTTT. Protein sequence: CASSLEAGVNTEAFF.

The chain combines TRBV20-1 with TRBJ1-3, with a weak D call TRBD1 (6 bases). The CDR3 runs to 14 residues. The V gene's germline CDR1 is DFQATT and CDR2 SNEGSKA (reference sequence). V shed 4 bases and J shed 3 bases, with 13 bases lying between them. The CDR3 DNA reads TGCAGTGCTACCCCACAGGGTGGTGGAAACACCATATATTTT. Its translation is CSATPQGGGNTIYF.

V and J are TRBV2 and TRBJ2-5, with a possible D match to TRBD2 (6 bases). With 0 bases removed from V and 0 bases from J, the gap between germline ends came to 11 bases. Germline V lookup: CDR1 SNHLY, CDR2 FYNNEI. The CDR3 loop spans 16 amino acids. CDR3 coding DNA: TGTGCCAGCAGTGAAGCTGGGATAGCGGACCAAGAGACCCAGTACTTC. Amino acids: CASSEAGIADQETQYF.

This sequence joins TRBV5-5 and TRBJ2-1; D unclear. V was pared by 6 bases and J by 1 base, with 14 bases between. Germline V gives CDR1 SGHKS, CDR2 YYEKEE (reference sequence). The CDR3 spans 15 residues. In DNA form, the CDR3 reads TGTGCCAGCACCCCGTGGGCGGCATCCTACAATGAGCAGTTCTTC. It yields the protein CASTPWAASYNEQFF.

This clonotype came up a few times. V is TRBV20-1 and J is TRBJ1-1; no clear D gene. The CDR3 spans 13 residues. V lost 3 bases, J lost 6 bases, and 14 bases lay in between. CDR1 is DFQATT, CDR2 SNEGSKA, per germline (reference sequence). The CDR3 coding sequence is TGCAGTGCTAGGGGGTCGGCAGACGCTGAAGCTTTCTTT. It encodes CSARGSADAEAFF.

The gene calls are TRBV5-5 and TRBJ2-2; D is unclear. This CDR3 contains 15 residues. The germline gives CDR1 SGHKS, CDR2 YYEKEE (reference sequence). V dropped 2 bases and J dropped 0 bases, with 8 bases sitting between them. The CDR3 reads CASSFITANTGELFF. The CDR3 bases are TGTGCCAGCAGCTTTATTACGGCGAACACCGGGGAGCTGTTTTTT.

There are a few counts of this clonotype. The chain carries TRBV5-1 and TRBJ2-7; 11 nucleotides align to TRBD1. This CDR3 contains 14 residues. Germline-derived CDR1 and CDR2 are SGHRS and YFSETQ. V trimming: 4 bases; J trimming: 7 bases; junction bases outside the gene matches: 7. The DNA of the CDR3 is TGCGCCAGCAGCCCCGGACAGGGGGCGCGGGAGCAGTACTTC. Residues: CASSPGQGAREQYF.

V and J are TRBV18 and TRBJ1-2; TRBD1 matches at 7 bases. Germline V lookup: CDR1 KGHSH, CDR2 LQKENI. The CDR3 has 15 amino acids. The ends lost 5 bases at V and 6 bases at J; junction bases unmatched: 12. The CDR3 DNA reads TGTGCCAGCTCAGCCTACTACGGGACAGAGAATGGCTACACCTTC. This gives the protein CASSAYYGTENGYTF. The full variable domain, completed using reference TRBV18 and TRBJ1-2, is NAGVMQNPRHLVRRRGQEARLRCSPMKGHSHVYWYRQLPEEGLKFMVYLQKENIIDESGMPKERFSAEFPKEGPSILRIQQVVRGDSAAYFCASSAYYGTENGYTFGSGTRLTVV.

CDR3 sequence: CASSPRGRPQETQYF. In DNA, the CDR3 is TGTGCCAGCAGCCCCCGGGGTAGGCCGCAAGAGACCCAGTACTTC. This sequence joins TRBV6-5 and TRBJ2-5; D may be TRBD2 (5 bases). CDR3 size: 15 residues. V gave up 6 bases and J gave up 2 bases, with 16 bases separating them. CDR1 is MNHEY, CDR2 SVGAGI, per germline.

V and J are TRBV12-3 or TRBV12-4 and TRBJ1-2; 7 bases are a match to TRBD1. The CDR3 consists of 12 residues. The V segment lost 9 bases and the J segment 7 bases; nucleotides outside the gene matches: 8. The CDR3 is CASARGLVGYTF. The CDR3 nucleotides are TGTGCCAGTGCGAGGGGGCTCGTTGGCTACACCTTC.

This clonotype turned up a few times. J is TRBJ2-3 and V is TRBV27; TRBD1 matches 12 bases. Germline CDR1 and CDR2: MNHEY and SMNVEV (reference sequence). V gave up 7 bases and J gave up 7 bases; unmatched junction bases: 9. This CDR3 has 15 residues. In DNA, the CDR3 is TGTGCCAGCACCCAAATGGGACAGGGGGCTAATACGCAGTATTTT. Its translation is CASTQMGQGANTQYF.

The chain is built from TRBV29-1 and TRBJ2-1, with 7 bases identical to TRBD2. V shed 4 bases, J shed 0 bases, and the junction held 15 bases outside the gene matches. The CDR3 is 18 residues long. Germline CDR1 is SQVTM and CDR2 is ANQGSEA. The CDR3 DNA sequence: TGCAGCGTTGGCTCAGGGCTGCGGGGAGGGATCTCCTACAATGAGCAGTTCTTC. It translates to CSVGSGLRGGISYNEQFF.

V is TRBV5-1 and J is TRBJ2-5, with D possibly matching TRBD1 (5 bases). V was pared by 4 bases and J by 5 bases, with 15 bases between. From germline, CDR1 is SGHRS and CDR2 YFSETQ. The CDR3 contains 14 residues. The CDR3 DNA follows: TGCGCCAGCAGCCCCGAAGGGGCGGACGAGACCCAGTACTTC. It codes for CASSPEGADETQYF.

The table lists this clonotype with a few counts. This chain uses TRBV11-2 with TRBJ1-4; D perhaps matches TRBD1 (5 bases). The V gene lost 5 bases and the J gene lost 7 bases, with 17 bases spanning the gap. This CDR3 comprises 15 residues. The germline CDR1 and CDR2 sequences are SGHAT and FQNNGV. The CDR3 sequence is CASSPRGPMGEKLFF. In DNA, the CDR3 is TGTGCCAGCAGCCCCCGGGGCCCCATGGGTGAAAAACTGTTTTTT.

The chain carries TRBV29-1 and TRBJ2-7, with D perhaps matching TRBD2 (6 bases). Between the trimmed V and J ends, which lost 5 bases and 2 bases, there was a span of 13 bases. The CDR3 has 13 residues. Germline assignment: CDR1 SQVTM and CDR2 ANQGSEA. The CDR3 is CSVTGLSAYEQYF. The DNA for the CDR3 is TGCAGCGTTACGGGACTCTCCGCCTACGAGCAGTACTTC.

This clonotype was seen a handful of times. The rearrangement uses TRBV30 and TRBJ1-2; D perhaps matches TRBD1 (5 bases). Trimming left V 0 bases short and J 4 bases short, with 15 bases between. Germline lookup yields CDR1 GTSNPN and CDR2 SVGIG (reference sequence). The CDR3 has 15 amino acids. DNA of the CDR3: TGTGCCTGGAGTGTACGGGCAGGGTCTCCCTATGGCTACACCTTC. It translates to CAWSVRAGSPYGYTF.

The chain couples TRBV25-1 to TRBJ2-1; 7 nucleotides match TRBD2. Unmatched junction bases numbered 8, after V lost 6 bases and J lost 3 bases. This CDR3 is 15 amino acids long. Germline V gene lookup returns CDR1 MGHDK and CDR2 SYGVNS. CDR3 residues: CASRLSGALYNEQFF. DNA for the CDR3: TGTGCCAGCAGGTTAAGCGGGGCCCTCTACAATGAGCAGTTCTTC.

This clonotype occurred a few times. At one end the junction does not follow the germline gene, possibly because of a read error. The chain joins TRBV27 to TRBJ2-5; D might be TRBD1 or TRBD2, each matching 7 bases. The DNA end lines up better with TRBJ2-7; the J call may be wrong. Per the germline V gene, CDR1 is MNHEY and CDR2 is SMNVEV (reference sequence). This CDR3 spans 14 amino acids. CDR3 amino acids: CVSSLRSRGGEQYF. CDR3 nucleotide sequence: TGTGTCAGCAGTTTAAGGAGCAGGGGGGGCGAGCAGTACTTC.

This clonotype has just a few counts. This chain links TRBV6-5 with TRBJ2-5; D remains unclear. The J call may not be correct, given that the DNA end is closer to TRBJ2-7. This CDR3 has 14 amino acids. Per germline, CDR1 MNHEY and CDR2 SVGAGI. CDR3 DNA sequence: TGTGCCAGCAGTTACTCGGTAGGATCCTACGAGCAGTACTTC. This translates into CASSYSVGSYEQYF.